These T cell receptor beta chains were read from a single sample in a study of PD-1 blockade in classical Hodgkin lymphoma. Using immunoSEQ multiplex PCR, the repertoire was profiled, and TCRdb retains in-frame clones only, with some absent. Found here are over 85,000 clones, approximately 90% of them singletons; the top ten hold about 2.9%. The specimen was peripheral blood mononuclear cells (PBMCs), collected before the fourth cycle of nivolumab. The receptors originated from a human donor with classical Hodgkin lymphoma. CDR3s include the opening cysteine and the closing phenylalanine or tryptophan. The D gene is left open where the match is weak. Size values are once, few and many counts, or a class for expanded clones, and some rows have none.

j_call | d_call | clone_size | v_call | cdr3_aa | cdr3_nt
TRBJ2-7 | NA | NA | TRBV14 | CASSQEDSYYEQYF | TGTGCCAGCAGCCAAGAGGACAGTTACTACGAGCAGTACTTC
TRBJ2-5 | NA | NA | TRBV7-2 | CASSPRGGVETQYF | TGTGCCAGCAGCCCCCGGGGCGGGGTGGAGACCCAGTACTTC
TRBJ1-1 | NA | NA | TRBV7-9 | CASAMGGSEAFF | TGTGCCAGCGCCATGGGGGGCTCTGAAGCTTTCTTT
TRBJ1-1 | NA | once | TRBV6-6 | CASGGDTLMNTEAFF | TGTGCCAGCGGAGGGGACACCCTCATGAACACTGAAGCTTTCTTT
TRBJ2-1 | TRBD2 | NA | TRBV9 | CASSVAETSGANEQFF | TGTGCCAGCAGCGTAGCTGAGACTAGCGGGGCCAATGAGCAGTTCTTC
TRBJ2-7 | TRBD2 | NA | TRBV9 | CASSVGLAGAVYEQYF | TGTGCCAGCAGCGTAGGTCTAGCGGGGGCCGTTTACGAGCAGTACTTC
TRBJ2-3 | NA | NA | TRBV7-3 | CASSLGTVGDTQYF | TGTGCCAGCAGCTTAGGGACGGTGGGAGATACGCAGTATTTT
TRBJ2-7 | NA | NA | TRBV5-4 | CASSLGSIGEQYF | TGTGCCAGCAGCTTGGGGTCTATCGGCGAGCAGTACTTC
TRBJ1-1 | NA | NA | TRBV2 | CASRTSTDSNLNTEAFF | TGTGCCAGCAGGACCAGTACGGACAGCAACCTGAACACTGAAGCTTTCTTT
TRBJ2-1 | TRBD1 | NA | TRBV7-9 | CASSSGQGRVGNEQFF | TGTGCCAGCAGCTCTGGACAGGGGCGGGTGGGGAATGAGCAGTTCTTC
TRBJ2-7 | NA | NA | TRBV4-3 | CASSQGRDFTLDSYEQYF | TGCGCCAGCAGCCAAGGCAGGGATTTCACCCTTGACTCCTACGAGCAGTACTTC
TRBJ1-1 | NA | NA | TRBV6-5 | CASGRGINTEAFF | TGTGCCAGCGGAAGGGGTATAAACACTGAAGCTTTCTTT
TRBJ1-1 | TRBD1 | NA | TRBV20-1 | CSAGTGRTAFF | TGCAGTGCGGGGACAGGGAGAACGGCTTTCTTT
TRBJ2-7 | NA | NA | TRBV6-5 | CASSPGPESSYEQYF | TGTGCCAGCAGCCCGGGACCAGAGAGCTCCTACGAGCAGTACTTC
TRBJ2-2 | TRBD1 | once | TRBV7-2 | CASSPRQGLNTGELFF | TGTGCCAGCAGCCCCAGACAGGGCTTGAACACCGGGGAGCTGTTTTTT
TRBJ1-6 | NA | NA | TRBV11-2 | CASSFEVNSPLHF | TGTGCCAGCAGCTTCGAAGTCAATTCACCCCTCCACTTT
TRBJ2-7 | TRBD1 | NA | TRBV28 | CASRTGGGSEQYF | TGTGCCAGCAGGACAGGGGGTGGTTCCGAGCAGTACTTC
TRBJ2-2 | NA | NA | TRBV5-1 | CASSLATWLERNTGELFF | TGCGCCAGCAGCTTGGCGACGTGGCTGGAGAGGAACACCGGGGAGCTGTTTTTT
TRBJ1-6 | TRBD1 | NA | TRBV15 | CATSRVTGANSPLHF | TGTGCCACCAGCAGAGTTACAGGGGCGAATTCACCCCTCCACTTT
TRBJ1-4 | NA | NA | TRBV28 | CASSSNLEKLFF | TGTGCCAGCAGTTCAAACCTAGAAAAACTGTTTTTT
TRBJ2-1 | NA | NA | TRBV2 | CASQGSINEQFF | TGTGCCAGTCAGGGTTCAATCAATGAGCAGTTCTTC
TRBJ1-2 | NA | NA | TRBV4-3 | CASSQDFPGNYGYTF | TGCGCCAGCAGCCAAGATTTCCCAGGGAACTATGGCTACACCTTC
TRBJ1-4 | NA | NA | TRBV5-1 | CASSKGQAQGKLFF | TGCGCCAGCAGCAAGGGGCAGGCACAGGGAAAACTGTTTTTT
TRBJ1-2 | NA | once | TRBV2 | CASTLYGSDYGYTF | TGTGCCAGCACCCTTTACGGGAGTGACTATGGCTACACCTTC
TRBJ2-1 | NA | NA | TRBV28 | CASTRNNEQFF | TGTGCCAGCACGAGAAACAATGAGCAGTTCTTC
TRBJ2-2 | NA | NA | TRBV9 | CASSVVAGLNTGELFF | TGTGCCAGCAGCGTAGTCGCAGGGTTGAACACCGGGGAGCTGTTTTTT
TRBJ2-5 | TRBD1 | NA | TRBV27 | CASTLYSGQGSETQYF | TGTGCCAGCACCCTCTATTCTGGACAGGGCTCCGAGACCCAGTACTTC
TRBJ2-1 | TRBD1 | NA | TRBV30 | CAWTLDRAYNEQFF | TGTGCCTGGACCCTCGACAGGGCTTACAATGAGCAGTTCTTC
TRBJ2-2 | TRBD2 | NA | TRBV25-1 | CASSSGGGAAGELFF | TGTGCCAGCAGTAGTGGCGGGGGGGCCGCCGGGGAGCTGTTTTTT